The sequence of this T cell receptor (beta chain) was determined in a study of Ad26.COV2.S vaccination and SARS-CoV-2 variants. Study outcomes and limitations: People who got the vaccine had more spike-specific TCR breadth than people who got placebo.

Produced via immunoSEQ multiplex PCR; TCRdb's table is partial and in-frame only. The table lists roughly 92,000 clones, 82% of them singletons. The table lists this clone with a few counts. Its antigen is unidentified. The material was peripheral blood, obtained after recovery from COVID-19. This TCR derives from a human donor who had recovered from COVID-19.

This CDR3 is CASSRRTPPEDYGYTF. In DNA form, the CDR3 reads TGTGCCAGCAGCCGCAGGACTCCTCCAGAGGACTATGGCTACACCTTC. The chain links TRBV4-2 to TRBJ1-2; D ambiguous. The germline V and J ends were trimmed by 4 bases and 3 bases, with 18 bases remaining between them. This CDR3 comprises 16 residues. Germline CDR1 reads LGHNA; CDR2 reads YNFKEQ.